This T cell receptor beta chain came from a study of shared clonotypes between healthy human individuals. Germline CDR1 MNHNY, CDR2 SVGAGI (reference sequence). The CDR3 spans 16 residues. Trimming removed 6 bases from V and 6 bases from J; junction bases left unmatched: 10. Assay: immunoSEQ multiplex PCR; the TCRdb copy retains only in-frame clones and omits some. The data hold roughly 2,000,000 clones, with about 94% observed a single time. Naive-designated CD8 cells lacked CD45RO, were positively enriched for CCR7, and omitted terminally differentiated effector memory CD45RA+ cells. This chain joins TRBV6-6 and TRBJ2-3, with 12 bases fitting TRBD2. Material: naive CD8+ T cells from PBMCs. This receptor was obtained from a man younger than 30 in good health. Some clones in this sample may be carry-over from other donors' samples. CDR3 nucleotides: TGTGCCAGCAGACTTCTAGCGGGAGGGTTATTGGATACGCAGTATTTT. Protein sequence: CASRLLAGGLLDTQYF.